These 14 T cell receptor beta chains originate from one sample sequenced in a study of OX40 agonist ivuxolimab in advanced cancers. The method was immunoSEQ multiplex PCR; TCRdb's version includes in-frame clones alone and lacks a portion of them. The sample has roughly 79,000 clones; roughly 89% are singletons. The sequenced sample was CD4+ or CD8+ T cells sorted from blood, obtained in a trial of the OX40 agonist ivuxolimab. The receptors derive from an adult with an advanced solid tumor such as melanoma, head and neck, liver or kidney cancer.

This chain links TRBV28 with TRBJ2-1; D possibly corresponds to TRBD2 (6 bases). The CDR3 totals 15 residues. V was pared by 6 bases and J by 5 bases, with 17 bases between. Per germline, CDR1 MDHEN and CDR2 SYDVKM. The DNA for the CDR3 is TGTGCCAGCAGGCAATTTGGGGGAGGACACAATGAGCAGTTCTTC. Protein product: CASRQFGGGHNEQFF.

The chain uses TRBV5-1 and TRBJ1-4; TRBD1 matches 7 bases. The germline V gene has CDR1 SGHRS and CDR2 YFSETQ. CDR3 length: 14 residues. V dropped 4 bases and J dropped 5; count of bases not matched to a gene: 5. CDR3 nucleotide sequence: TGCGCCAGCAGCGAGGGACAGCCCAATGAAAAACTGTTTTTT. Its translation: CASSEGQPNEKLFF.

The chain joins TRBV19 to TRBJ2-7, with TRBD1 matching over 11 bases. The CDR3 is 15 amino acids. CDR1 is LNHDA and CDR2 is SQIVND in the germline V gene (reference sequence). V shed 6 bases and J 3 bases; nucleotides not matched to a gene: 7. DNA for the CDR3: TGTGCCAGTAGCCTCGGACAGGGGGCGAACTACGAGCAGTACTTC. Its translation: CASSLGQGANYEQYF.

The chain recombines TRBV11-2 with TRBJ2-5, with a tentative D call TRBD1 (6 bases). CDR3 length equals 15 residues. CDR1 is SGHAT, CDR2 FQNNGV, per germline. The V gene lost 2 bases and the J gene lost 5 bases, with 15 bases spanning the gap. Here the CDR3 DNA reads TGTGCCAGCAGCTTAACCGGGACAATTCTGGAGACCCAGTACTTC. Translating it yields CASSLTGTILETQYF. The full variable domain, completed using reference TRBV11-2 and TRBJ2-5, is EAGVAQSPRYKIIEKRQSVAFWCNPISGHATLYWYQQILGQGPKLLIQFQNNGVVDDSQLPKDRFSAERLKGVDSTLKIQPAKLEDSAVYLCASSLTGTILETQYFGPGTRLLVL.

This chain links TRBV7-2 with TRBJ1-5, with unresolved D. Per germline, CDR1 SGHTA and CDR2 FQGNSA. The CDR3 runs 15 residues. V lost 5 bases to trimming and J lost 6 bases, with 17 bases between them. CDR3 DNA: TGTGCCAGCAGCCCATTGGGGTCTTTACGTCAGCCCCAGCATTTT. It yields the protein CASSPLGSLRQPQHF.

The chain has TRBV5-1 and TRBJ2-7; D call uncertain. V was cut by 4 bases and J by 2 bases, with 16 bases left in between. The CDR3 consists of 15 residues. Germline CDR1 is SGHRS and CDR2 is YFSETQ. CDR3 sequence (DNA): TGCGCCAGCAGCCCTACGCCCGGCGGCCCCTACGAGCAGTACTTC. It translates to CASSPTPGGPYEQYF.

The V gene is TRBV14, the J gene TRBJ2-3, with 13 bases that match TRBD2. This CDR3 has 21 amino acids. With V trimmed by 0 bases and J by 0 bases, 12 bases remained unmatched. Germline CDR1 is SGHDN and CDR2 is FVKESK. CDR3 residues: CASSQERVGLAGRHSTDTQYF. The CDR3 DNA sequence: TGTGCCAGCAGCCAAGAACGTGTGGGACTAGCGGGAAGGCATAGCACAGATACGCAGTATTTT.

This sequence joins TRBV28 and TRBJ2-3; 7 bases match TRBD2. The CDR3 spans 15 residues. V shed 3 bases, J shed 3 bases, and the junction held 6 bases outside the gene matches. Germline CDR1 MDHEN, CDR2 SYDVKM. CDR3 sequence: CASSLGGRGTDTQYF. CDR3 nucleotides: TGTGCCAGCAGTTTGGGCGGGAGAGGGACAGATACGCAGTATTTT. Combining the CDR3 with reference TRBV28 and TRBJ2-3 gives the whole variable domain DVKVTQSSRYLVKRTGEKVFLECVQDMDHENMFWYRQDPGLGLRLIYFSYDVKMKEKGDIPEGYSVSREKKERFSLILESASTNQTSMYLCASSLGGRGTDTQYFGPGTRLTVL.

The chain employs TRBV18 and TRBJ2-7, with unresolved D. V lost 3 bases and J lost 9, with 15 bases in between. CDR1 KGHSH and CDR2 LQKENI come from the germline V gene. This CDR3 has 13 amino acids. The CDR3 spells CASSPLMLDGQYF. CDR3 DNA: TGTGCCAGCTCACCCCTAATGTTGGATGGGCAGTACTTC.

This chain joins TRBV29-1 and TRBJ2-7; TRBD1 matches 7 bases. The germline V gene encodes CDR1 SQVTM and CDR2 ANQGSEA. There are 12 residues in the CDR3. The V and J ends lost 8 bases and 2 bases, in that order; junction bases with no gene match: 6. CDR3 in amino acids: CSTGDSTYEQYF. CDR3 coding DNA: TGCAGCACCGGGGACAGCACCTACGAGCAGTACTTC.

V is TRBV7-3 and J is TRBJ2-2; no clear D gene. Germline lookup yields CDR1 SGHTA and CDR2 FQGTGA. Trimming cost V 3 bases and J 6 bases, with 11 bases left between them. The CDR3 is made up of 14 amino acids. The CDR3 sequence is CASSFDVIAGELFF. The CDR3 nucleotides read TGTGCCAGCAGCTTCGATGTAATAGCCGGGGAGCTGTTTTTT. Full variable domain (remainder filled in from reference TRBV7-3 and TRBJ2-2): GAGVSQTPSNKVTEKGKYVELRCDPISGHTALYWYRQSLGQGPEFLIYFQGTGAADDSGLPNDRFFAVRPEGSVSTLKIQRTERGDSAVYLCASSFDVIAGELFFGEGSRLTVL.

V gene TRBV28 combines with J gene TRBJ2-2; no reliable D call. CDR3 length: 15 amino acids. Trimming removed 5 bases from V and 1 base from J, with 11 bases in between. Germline lookup yields CDR1 MDHEN and CDR2 SYDVKM. The CDR3 region is CASSHSTVNTGELFF. The CDR3 DNA is TGTGCCAGCAGTCACTCGACGGTGAACACCGGGGAGCTGTTTTTT.

The V and J genes are TRBV6-1 and TRBJ2-1; D is unclear. Trimming removed 0 bases from V and 9 bases from J, with 9 bases in between. Germline loops: CDR1 MNHNS, CDR2 SASEGT. The CDR3 totals 13 residues. The DNA of the CDR3 is TGTGCCAGCAGTGAAGCGGTCCGTTCTGAGCAGTTCTTC. Translation: CASSEAVRSEQFF.

V and J are TRBV6-1 and TRBJ1-5, with D possibly matching TRBD1 (6 bases). Trimming removed 3 bases at V and 4 bases at J, with 10 bases between. Germline V gene lookup returns CDR1 MNHNS and CDR2 SASEGT. The CDR3 consists of 14 residues. The chain's CDR3 is CASSDRGGNQPQHF. The DNA for the CDR3 is TGTGCCAGCAGTGACAGGGGTGGGAATCAGCCCCAGCATTTT.